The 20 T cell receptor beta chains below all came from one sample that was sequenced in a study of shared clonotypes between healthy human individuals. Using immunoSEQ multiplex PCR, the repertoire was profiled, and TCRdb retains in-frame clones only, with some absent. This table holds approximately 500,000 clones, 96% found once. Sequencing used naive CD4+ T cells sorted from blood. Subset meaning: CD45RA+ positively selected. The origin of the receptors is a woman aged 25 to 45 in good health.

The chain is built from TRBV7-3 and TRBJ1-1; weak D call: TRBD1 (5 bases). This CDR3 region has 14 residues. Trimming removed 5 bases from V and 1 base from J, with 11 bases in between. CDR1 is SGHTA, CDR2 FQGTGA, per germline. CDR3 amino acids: CASSASTENTEAFF. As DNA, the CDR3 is TGTGCCAGCAGCGCCTCGACAGAGAACACTGAAGCTTTCTTT.

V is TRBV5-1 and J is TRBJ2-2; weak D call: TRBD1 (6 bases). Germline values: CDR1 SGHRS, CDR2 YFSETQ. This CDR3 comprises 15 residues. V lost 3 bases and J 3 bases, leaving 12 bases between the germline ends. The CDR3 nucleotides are TGCGCCAGCAGCTACCCAGGGGTTGACACCGGGGAGCTGTTTTTT. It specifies CASSYPGVDTGELFF.

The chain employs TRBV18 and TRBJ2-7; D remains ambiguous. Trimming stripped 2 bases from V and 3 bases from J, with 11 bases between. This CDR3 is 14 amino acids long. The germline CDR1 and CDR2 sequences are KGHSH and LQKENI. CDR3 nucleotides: TGTGCCAGCTCACCAGATCTGGAAGGCTACGAGCAGTACTTC. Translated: CASSPDLEGYEQYF.

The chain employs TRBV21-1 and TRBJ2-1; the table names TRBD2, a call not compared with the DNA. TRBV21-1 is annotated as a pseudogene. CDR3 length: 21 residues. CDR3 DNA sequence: TGTGCCAGCAGCAAAATTAGGGGGGGACTAGCGGGAGGGATCCCCTACAATGAGCAGTTCTTC. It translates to CASSKIRGGLAGGIPYNEQFF.

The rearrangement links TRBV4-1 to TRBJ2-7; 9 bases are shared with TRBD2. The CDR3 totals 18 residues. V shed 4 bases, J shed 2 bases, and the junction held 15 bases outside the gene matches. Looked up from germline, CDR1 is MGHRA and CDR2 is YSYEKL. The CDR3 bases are TGCGCCAGCAGCCGACAGACCGCCGAGACTAGCGGTACCTACGAGCAGTACTTC. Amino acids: CASSRQTAETSGTYEQYF.

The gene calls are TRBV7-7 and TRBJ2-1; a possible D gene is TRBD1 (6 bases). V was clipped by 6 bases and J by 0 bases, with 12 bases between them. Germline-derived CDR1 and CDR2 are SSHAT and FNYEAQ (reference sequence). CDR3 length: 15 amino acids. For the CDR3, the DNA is TGTGCCAGCAGTCGCGGACAGAGCTCCTACAATGAGCAGTTCTTC. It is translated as CASSRGQSSYNEQFF.

CDR3 coding DNA: TGTGCCAGCAGCCCCAGTTGGATAGCGGGAGTTAATGAGCAGTTCTTC. Translated: CASSPSWIAGVNEQFF. The chain is built from TRBV9 and TRBJ2-1; 9 bases are a match to TRBD2. The CDR3 has 16 amino acids. Germline V gives CDR1 SGDLS, CDR2 YYNGEE. The V and J ends lost 4 bases and 7 bases, in that order; junction bases with no gene match: 12.

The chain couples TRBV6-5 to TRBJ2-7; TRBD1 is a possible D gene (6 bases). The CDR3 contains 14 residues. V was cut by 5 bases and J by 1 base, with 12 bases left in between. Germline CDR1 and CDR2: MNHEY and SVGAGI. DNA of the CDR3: TGTGCCAGCAGTGCCCGGACAGAGTCCTACGAGCAGTACTTC. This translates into CASSARTESYEQYF.

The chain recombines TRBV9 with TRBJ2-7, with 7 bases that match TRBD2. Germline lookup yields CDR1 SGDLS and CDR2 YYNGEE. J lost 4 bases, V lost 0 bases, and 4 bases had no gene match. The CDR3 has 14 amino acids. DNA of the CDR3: TGTGCCAGCAGCGTAGCCGCGGGAGTATACGAGCAGTACTTC. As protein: CASSVAAGVYEQYF. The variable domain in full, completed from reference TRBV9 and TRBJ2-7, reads DSGVTQTPKHLITATGQRVTLRCSPRSGDLSVYWYQQSLDQGLQFLIQYYNGEERAKGNILERFSAQQFPDLHSELNLSSLELGDSALYFCASSVAAGVYEQYFGPGTRLTVT.

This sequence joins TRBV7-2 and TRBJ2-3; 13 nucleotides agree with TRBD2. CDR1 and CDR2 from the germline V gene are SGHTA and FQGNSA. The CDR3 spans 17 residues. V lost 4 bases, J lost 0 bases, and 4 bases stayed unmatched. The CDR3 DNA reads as TGTGCCAGCAGCTATCGGACTAGCGGGGGCAGCACAGATACGCAGTATTTT. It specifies CASSYRTSGGSTDTQYF.

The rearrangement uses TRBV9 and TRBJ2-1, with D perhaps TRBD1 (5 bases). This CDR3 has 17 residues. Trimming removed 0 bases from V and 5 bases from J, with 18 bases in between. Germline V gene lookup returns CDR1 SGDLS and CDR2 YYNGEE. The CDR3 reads CASSVGALQAWDNEQFF. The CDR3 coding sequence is TGTGCCAGCAGCGTAGGTGCCCTACAGGCGTGGGACAATGAGCAGTTCTTC.

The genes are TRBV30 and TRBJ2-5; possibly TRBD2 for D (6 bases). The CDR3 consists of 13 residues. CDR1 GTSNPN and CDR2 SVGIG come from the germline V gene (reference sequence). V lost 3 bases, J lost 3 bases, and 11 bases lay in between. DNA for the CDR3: TGTGCCTGGAGCCGCGGACTAAAAGAGACCCAGTACTTC. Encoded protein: CAWSRGLKETQYF.

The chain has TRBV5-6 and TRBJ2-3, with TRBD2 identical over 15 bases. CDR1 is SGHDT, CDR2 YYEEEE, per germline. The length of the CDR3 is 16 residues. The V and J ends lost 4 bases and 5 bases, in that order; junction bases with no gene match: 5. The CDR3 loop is CASSPRTSGRVDTQYF. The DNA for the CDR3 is TGTGCCAGCAGCCCCAGGACTAGCGGGAGGGTAGATACGCAGTATTTT.

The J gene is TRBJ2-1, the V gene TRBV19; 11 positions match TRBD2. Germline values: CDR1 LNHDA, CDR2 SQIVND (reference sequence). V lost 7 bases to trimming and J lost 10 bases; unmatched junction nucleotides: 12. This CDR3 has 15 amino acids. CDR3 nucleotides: TGTGCCAGTACCCGACAGGGGCTAGCGGGGGGAGAGCAGTTCTTC. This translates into CASTRQGLAGGEQFF.

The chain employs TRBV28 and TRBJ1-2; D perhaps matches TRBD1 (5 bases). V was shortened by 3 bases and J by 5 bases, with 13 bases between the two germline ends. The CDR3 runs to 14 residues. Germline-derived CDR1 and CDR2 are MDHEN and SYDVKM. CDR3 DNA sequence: TGTGCCAGCAGTTTTATTAAGGGACCATATGGCTACACCTTC. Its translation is CASSFIKGPYGYTF.

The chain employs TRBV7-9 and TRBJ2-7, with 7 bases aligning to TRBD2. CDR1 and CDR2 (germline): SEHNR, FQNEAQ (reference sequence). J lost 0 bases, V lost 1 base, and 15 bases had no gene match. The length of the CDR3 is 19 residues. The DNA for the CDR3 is TGTGCCAGCAGCTTAGTATTGGACTGGGAGGGCCTAAGCTCCTACGAGCAGTACTTC. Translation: CASSLVLDWEGLSSYEQYF.

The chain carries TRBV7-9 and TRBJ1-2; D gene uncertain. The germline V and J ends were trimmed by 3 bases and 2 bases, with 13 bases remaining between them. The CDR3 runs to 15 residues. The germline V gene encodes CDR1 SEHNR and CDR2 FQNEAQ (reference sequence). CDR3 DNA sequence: TGTGCCAGCAGCTTTCTTGGGGAGAGGAACTATGGCTACACCTTC. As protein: CASSFLGERNYGYTF. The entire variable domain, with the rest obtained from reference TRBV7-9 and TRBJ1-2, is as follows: DTGVSQNPRHKITKRGQNVTFRCDPISEHNRLYWYRQTLGQGPEFLTYFQNEAQLEKSRLLSDRFSAERPKGSFSTLEIQRTEQGDSAMYLCASSFLGERNYGYTFGSGTRLTVV.

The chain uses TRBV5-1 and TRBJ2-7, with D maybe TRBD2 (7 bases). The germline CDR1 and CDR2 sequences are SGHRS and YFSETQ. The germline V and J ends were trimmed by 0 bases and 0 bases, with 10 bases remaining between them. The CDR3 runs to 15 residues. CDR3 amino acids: CASSLGGGVSYEQYF. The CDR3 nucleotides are TGCGCCAGCAGCTTGGGAGGGGGGGTCTCCTACGAGCAGTACTTC.

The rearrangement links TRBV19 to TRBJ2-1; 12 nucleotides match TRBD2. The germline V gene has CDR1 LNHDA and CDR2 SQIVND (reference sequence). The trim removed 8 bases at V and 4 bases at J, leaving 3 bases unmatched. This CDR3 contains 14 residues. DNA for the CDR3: TGTGCCAGTCGCCTAGCGGGAGGGTACAATGAGCAGTTCTTC. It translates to CASRLAGGYNEQFF.

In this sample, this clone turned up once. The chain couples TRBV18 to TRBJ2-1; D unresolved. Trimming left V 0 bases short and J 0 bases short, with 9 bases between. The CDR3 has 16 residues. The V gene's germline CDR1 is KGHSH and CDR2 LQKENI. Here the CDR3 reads CASSPPAIYSYNEQFF. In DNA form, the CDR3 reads TGTGCCAGCTCACCACCGGCTATCTACTCCTACAATGAGCAGTTCTTC.